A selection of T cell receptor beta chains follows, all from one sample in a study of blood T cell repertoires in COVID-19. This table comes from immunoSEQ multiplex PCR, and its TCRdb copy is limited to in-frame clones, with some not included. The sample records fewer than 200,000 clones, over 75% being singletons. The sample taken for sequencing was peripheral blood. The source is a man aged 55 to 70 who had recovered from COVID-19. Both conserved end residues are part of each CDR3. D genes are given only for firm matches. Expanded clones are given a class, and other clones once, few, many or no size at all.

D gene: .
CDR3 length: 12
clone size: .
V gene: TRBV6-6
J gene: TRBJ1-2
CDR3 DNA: TGTGCCAGCAGTTACTCGAGGGATGGCTACACCTTC
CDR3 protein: CASSYSRDGYTF

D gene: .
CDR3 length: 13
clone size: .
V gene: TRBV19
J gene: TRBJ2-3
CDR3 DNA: TGTGCCAGTAGTTGGGGAGGCGACGGTACGCAGTATTTT
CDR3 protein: CASSWGGDGTQYF

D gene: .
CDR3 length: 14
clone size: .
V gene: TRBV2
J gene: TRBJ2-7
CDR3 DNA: TGTGCCAGCCTACTACGAGAAGCCGGTTGGGAGCAGTACTTC
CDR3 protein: CASLLREAGWEQYF

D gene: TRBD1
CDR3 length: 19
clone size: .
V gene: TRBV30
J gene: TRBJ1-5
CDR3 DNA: TGTGCCTGGAGTCAATACGGGACAGGAGCCGCCTTTCGGAATCAGCCCCAGCATTTT
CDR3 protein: CAWSQYGTGAAFRNQPQHF

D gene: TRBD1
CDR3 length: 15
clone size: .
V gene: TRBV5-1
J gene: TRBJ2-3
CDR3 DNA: TGCGCCAGCAGCCTCCTGAGAGGGGGCGCAGATACGCAGTATTTT
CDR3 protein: CASSLLRGGADTQYF

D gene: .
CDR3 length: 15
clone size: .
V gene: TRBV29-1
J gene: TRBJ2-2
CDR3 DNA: TGCAGCGTTGAAGATCGCAAAGGGGTCCTCGGGGAGCTGTTTTTT
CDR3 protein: CSVEDRKGVLGELFF

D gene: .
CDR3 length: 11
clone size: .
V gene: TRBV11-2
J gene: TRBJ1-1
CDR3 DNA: TGTGCCAGCAGCCGGGGGAGGGAAGCTTTCTTT
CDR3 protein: CASSRGREAFF

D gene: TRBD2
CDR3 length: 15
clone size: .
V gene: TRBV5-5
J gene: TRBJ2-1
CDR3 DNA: TGTGCCAGCAGCTACGATAGGACTAGCCGAAATGAGCAGTTCTTC
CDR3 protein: CASSYDRTSRNEQFF

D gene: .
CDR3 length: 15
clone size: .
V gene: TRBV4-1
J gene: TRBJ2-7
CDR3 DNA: TGCGCCAGCAGCCAAGGCCAGGGGTCTGCCTACGAGCAGTACTTC
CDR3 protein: CASSQGQGSAYEQYF

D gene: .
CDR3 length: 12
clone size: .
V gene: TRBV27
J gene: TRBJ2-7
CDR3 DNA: TGTGCCAGCAGTTTAGGGGGGTACGAGCAGTACTTC
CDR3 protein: CASSLGGYEQYF

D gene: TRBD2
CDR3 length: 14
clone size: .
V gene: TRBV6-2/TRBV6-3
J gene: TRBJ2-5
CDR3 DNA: TGTGCCAGCAGTTACGGGTCTAGCGGAAGGACCCAGTACTTC
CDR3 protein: CASSYGSSGRTQYF

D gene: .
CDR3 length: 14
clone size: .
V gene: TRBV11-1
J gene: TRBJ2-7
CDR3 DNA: TGTGCCAGCAGCTTAGGCGACACAATATACGAGCAGTACTTC
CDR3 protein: CASSLGDTIYEQYF

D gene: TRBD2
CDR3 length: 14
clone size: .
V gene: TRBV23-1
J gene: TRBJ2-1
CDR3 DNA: TGCGCCAGCAGAAACGGGAGGGTCCACAATGAGCAGTTCTTC
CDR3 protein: CASRNGRVHNEQFF

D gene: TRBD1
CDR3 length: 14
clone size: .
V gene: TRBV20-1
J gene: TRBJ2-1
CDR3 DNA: TGCAGTGCTGGTGGGGACAGGAGCTACAATGAGCAGTTCTTC
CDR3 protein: CSAGGDRSYNEQFF

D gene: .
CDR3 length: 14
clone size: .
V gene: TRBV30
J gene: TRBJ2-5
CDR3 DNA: TGTGCCTGGACGACAGGAGTAGTAGGAGAGACCCAGTACTTC
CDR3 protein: CAWTTGVVGETQYF

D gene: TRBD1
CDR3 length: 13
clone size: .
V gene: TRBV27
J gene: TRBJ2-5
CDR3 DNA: TGTGCCAGTAGGGGGCTTCGGCAAGAGACCCAGTACTTC
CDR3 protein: CASRGLRQETQYF

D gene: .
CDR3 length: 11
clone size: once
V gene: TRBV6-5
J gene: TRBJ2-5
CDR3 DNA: TGTGCCAGCACAACTTGGGAGACCCAGTACTTC
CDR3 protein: CASTTWETQYF

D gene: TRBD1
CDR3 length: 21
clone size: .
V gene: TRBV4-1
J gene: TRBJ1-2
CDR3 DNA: TGCGCCAGCACCCACGGCCCTATGAGCGGGACAGGGCTAAATGGGGACTATGGCTACACCTTC
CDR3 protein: CASTHGPMSGTGLNGDYGYTF

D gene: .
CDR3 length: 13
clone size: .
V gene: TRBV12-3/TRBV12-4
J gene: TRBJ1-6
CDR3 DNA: TGTGCCAGCAAGGGGCAATACAATTCACCCCTCCACTTT
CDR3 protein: CASKGQYNSPLHF

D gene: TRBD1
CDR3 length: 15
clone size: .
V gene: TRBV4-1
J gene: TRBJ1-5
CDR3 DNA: TGCGCCAGCAGTAACCGGGACAGCCTGGGGCAGCCCCAGCATTTT
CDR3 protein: CASSNRDSLGQPQHF

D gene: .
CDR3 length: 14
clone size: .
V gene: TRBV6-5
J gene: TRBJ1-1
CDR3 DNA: TGTGCCAGCAGTTACTCCTTCGGGGGGACTGAAGCTTTCTTT
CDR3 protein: CASSYSFGGTEAFF

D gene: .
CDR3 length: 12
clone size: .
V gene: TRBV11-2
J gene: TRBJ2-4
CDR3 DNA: TGTGCCAGCCGGGGATCCAAAAACATTCAGTACTTC
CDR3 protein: CASRGSKNIQYF

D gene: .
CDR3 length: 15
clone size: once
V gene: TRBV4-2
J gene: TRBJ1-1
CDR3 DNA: TGTGCCAGCAGCCAAGTAGGAGGGGCCAGCACTGAAGCTTTCTTT
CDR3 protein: CASSQVGGASTEAFF

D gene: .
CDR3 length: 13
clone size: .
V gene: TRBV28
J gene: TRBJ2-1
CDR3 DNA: TGTGCCAGCAGTTTAGGATCTAGCAATGAGCAGTTCTTC
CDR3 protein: CASSLGSSNEQFF

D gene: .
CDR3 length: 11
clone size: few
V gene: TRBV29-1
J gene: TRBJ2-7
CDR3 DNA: TGCAGCGTCACGGTCTCCTACGAGCAGTACTTC
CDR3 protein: CSVTVSYEQYF